Following are 13 T cell receptor beta chains from one sample sequenced in a study of T cell changes during pregnancy in multiple sclerosis. This table comes from immunoSEQ multiplex PCR, and its TCRdb copy is limited to in-frame clones, with some not included. The sample has roughly 31,000 clones, more than 90% seen once. The specimen was CD4+ T cells from peripheral blood mononuclear cells, collected in the first trimester of pregnancy. The receptors originated from a female donor with multiple sclerosis, enrolled in a pregnancy study.

The genes are TRBV28 and TRBJ2-7; maybe TRBD2 (6 bases). V was shortened by 6 bases and J by 7 bases, with 19 bases between the two germline ends. The CDR3 spans 14 residues. Looked up from germline, CDR1 is MDHEN and CDR2 is SYDVKM. CDR3 sequence (DNA): TGTGCCAGCAGCCCTGAGCGGGTAAGGGGAGAGCAGTACTTC. Residues: CASSPERVRGEQYF.

This chain joins TRBV21-1 and TRBJ1-5; TRBD1 is taken as the D call from the table, unchecked against the DNA. TRBV21-1 is given as a pseudogene. There are 17 residues in the CDR3. The CDR3 DNA follows: TGTGCCAGCAGCAAAGGGGACAAAGACAGCCTCAATCAGCCCCAGCATTTT. The encoded protein is CASSKGDKDSLNQPQHF.

The chain couples TRBV5-4 to TRBJ2-3; 8 nucleotides match TRBD2. The trim removed 1 base at V and 0 bases at J, leaving 10 bases unmatched. This CDR3 has 18 residues. In germline, CDR1 is SGHNT, CDR2 YYREEE (reference sequence). The CDR3 DNA is TGTGCCAGCAGCTTGCCCCGGGGGAGCGGGGGTAGCACAGATACGCAGTATTTT. Its translation is CASSLPRGSGGSTDTQYF.

J is TRBJ1-1 and V is TRBV6-6, with 7 bases that match TRBD1. The length of the CDR3 is 15 residues. The V gene end was trimmed by 0 bases and the J gene end by 2 bases; junction bases not matched to a gene: 3. From germline, CDR1 is MNHNY and CDR2 SVGAGI (reference sequence). CDR3 bases: TGTGCCAGCAGTTACTCGGGGACAGATAACACTGAAGCTTTCTTT. Encoded protein: CASSYSGTDNTEAFF.

The gene calls are TRBV9 and TRBJ2-1; 7 bases are shared with TRBD2. The CDR3 extends over 15 amino acids. Germline CDR1 and CDR2: SGDLS and YYNGEE. With V trimmed by 2 bases and J by 6 bases, 8 bases remained unmatched. CDR3 loop: CASSVFGGEGNEQFF. The CDR3 bases are TGTGCCAGCAGCGTTTTTGGGGGGGAGGGCAATGAGCAGTTCTTC.

This chain uses TRBV7-9 with TRBJ1-1, with D possibly being TRBD1 (5 bases). This CDR3 is 14 amino acids long. Germline values: CDR1 SEHNR, CDR2 FQNEAQ (reference sequence). Trimming left V 5 bases short and J 4 bases short, with 14 bases between. The CDR3 is CASSPTQGSTEAFF. For the CDR3, the DNA is TGTGCCAGCAGCCCAACCCAGGGAAGCACTGAAGCTTTCTTT.

The chain carries TRBV10-1 and TRBJ2-5; 9 bases are shared with TRBD1. Germline values: CDR1 WNHNN, CDR2 SYGVQD (reference sequence). CDR3 length equals 13 residues. V lost 8 bases to trimming and J lost 3 bases; unmatched junction nucleotides: 4. The CDR3 DNA reads as TGCGCCAGCGCCCGGGACAGGGAAGAGACCCAGTACTTC. It specifies CASARDREETQYF.

The chain is built from TRBV7-9 and TRBJ1-6, with D unclear. Germline lookup yields CDR1 SEHNR and CDR2 FQNEAQ (reference sequence). The CDR3 runs 13 residues. The V end lost 5 bases, the J end lost 10 bases, and 12 bases lay between the germline ends. For the CDR3, the DNA is TGTGCCAGCAGCAAGGAGAACGGATCACCCCTCCACTTT. It translates to CASSKENGSPLHF.

V and J are TRBV19 and TRBJ2-3; no firm D call. V shed 2 bases and J shed 0 bases, with 3 bases lying between them. CDR1 is LNHDA, CDR2 SQIVND, per germline (reference sequence). The CDR3 is 13 amino acids. The CDR3 sequence: CASSIPSTDTQYF. The CDR3 coding sequence is TGTGCCAGTAGTATACCGAGCACAGATACGCAGTATTTT. The entire variable domain, with the rest obtained from reference TRBV19 and TRBJ2-3, is as follows: DGGITQSPKYLFRKEGQNVTLSCEQNLNHDAMYWYRQDPGQGLRLIYYSQIVNDFQKGDIAEGYSVSREKKESFPLTVTSAQKNPTAFYLCASSIPSTDTQYFGPGTRLTVL.

The chain carries TRBV30 and TRBJ2-3; 13 bases match TRBD2. The CDR3 covers 15 residues. Unmatched junction bases numbered 6, after V lost 1 base and J lost 8 bases. Germline V gene data show CDR1 as GTSNPN and CDR2 as SVGIG (reference sequence). CDR3 amino acids: CAWSAGLAGYGTQYF. The DNA for the CDR3 is TGTGCCTGGAGTGCGGGACTAGCGGGGTACGGTACGCAGTATTTT. The whole variable domain, filled in from reference TRBV30 and TRBJ2-3, reads SQTIHQWPATLVQPVGSPLSLECTVEGTSNPNLYWYRQAAGRGLQLLFYSVGIGQISSEVPQNLSASRPQDRQFILSSKKLLLSDSGFYLCAWSAGLAGYGTQYFGPGTRLTVL.

The chain links TRBV14 to TRBJ2-7; a weak D match, TRBD1 (6 bases). V was cut by 1 base and J by 0 bases, with 22 bases left in between. CDR1 is SGHDN and CDR2 is FVKESK in the germline V gene. This CDR3 is 19 amino acids long. CDR3 residues: CASSQVPGRPGTLSYEQYF. CDR3 DNA sequence: TGTGCCAGCAGCCAAGTTCCAGGGAGACCCGGGACACTCTCCTACGAGCAGTACTTC. Filled out from reference TRBV14 and TRBJ2-7, the complete variable domain reads EAGVTQFPSHSVIEKGQTVTLRCDPISGHDNLYWYRRVMGKEIKFLLHFVKESKQDESGMPNNRFLAERTGGTYSTLKVQPAELEDSGVYFCASSQVPGRPGTLSYEQYFGPGTRLTVT.

This clone was observed a single time. This chain joins TRBV19 and TRBJ2-7; weak D call: TRBD2 (6 bases). Trimming took 9 bases from V and 2 from J, leaving 17 bases between them. CDR1 is LNHDA and CDR2 is SQIVND in the germline V gene (reference sequence). The CDR3 is made up of 14 amino acids. DNA of the CDR3: TGTGCCAGCACCCTAGCGTCACAGCCCTACGAGCAGTACTTC. Translated: CASTLASQPYEQYF. The whole variable domain, filled in from reference TRBV19 and TRBJ2-7, reads DGGITQSPKYLFRKEGQNVTLSCEQNLNHDAMYWYRQDPGQGLRLIYYSQIVNDFQKGDIAEGYSVSREKKESFPLTVTSAQKNPTAFYLCASTLASQPYEQYFGPGTRLTVT.

The V gene is TRBV20-1, the J gene TRBJ2-3, with D hard to call. V was cut by 6 bases and J by 6 bases, with 7 bases left in between. The CDR3 has 10 amino acids. CDR1 is DFQATT, CDR2 SNEGSKA, per germline (reference sequence). This chain's CDR3 is CSAGHDTQYF. CDR3 in DNA: TGCAGTGCCGGTCACGATACGCAGTATTTT.